Following are 32 T cell receptor beta chains from one sample sequenced in a study of T cell responses to AZD1222 COVID-19 vaccine. Only in-frame clones appear in the TCRdb table, and some are missing; sequencing was by immunoSEQ multiplex PCR. Of 90,000 to 150,000 clones in the sample, roughly 91% are singletons; the top ten hold roughly 3.8%. The sequencing used peripheral blood, collected 28 days after the second AZD1222 dose. The receptors come from an adult who received the AZD1222 COVID-19 vaccine.

Only one count was recorded for this clone. This chain connects TRBV6-5 to TRBJ1-5; tentatively, D is TRBD1 (6 bases). The germline V gene encodes CDR1 MNHEY and CDR2 SVGAGI. Trimming took off 9 bases at V and 6 bases at J, with 15 bases between the two ends. This CDR3 has 13 amino acids. CDR3 region: CASEQGGSQPQHF. The CDR3 nucleotides are TGTGCCAGTGAACAGGGTGGGAGTCAGCCCCAGCATTTT.

The table lists this clone with a count of one. The V and J genes are TRBV21-1 and TRBJ2-1; the table's D gene call, TRBD1, was not cross checked with the DNA. TRBV21-1 is termed a pseudogene. CDR3 length equals 8 residues. CDR3 amino acids: CPPGEQFF. The CDR3 bases are TGTCCTCCAGGGGAGCAGTTCTTC.

The chain carries TRBV19 and TRBJ2-1; D could derive from TRBD1 or TRBD2 (7 bases each). The V end lost 3 bases, the J end lost 2 bases, and 11 bases lay between the germline ends. The CDR3 contains 15 residues. Germline V lookup: CDR1 LNHDA, CDR2 SQIVND (reference sequence). The CDR3 sequence: CASSMSGGAYNEQFF. Written as DNA, the CDR3 is TGTGCCAGTAGTATGTCAGGGGGGGCCTACAATGAGCAGTTCTTC.

The chain combines TRBV18 with TRBJ1-1, with D perhaps matching TRBD1 (5 bases). Germline CDR1 reads KGHSH; CDR2 reads LQKENI. The CDR3 is 13 amino acids. V lost 8 bases to trimming and J lost 2 bases, with 12 bases between them. CDR3 sequence (DNA): TGTGCCAGCGGGCGGGGCATAAACACTGAAGCTTTCTTT. Amino acids: CASGRGINTEAFF.

V gene TRBV6-1 combines with J gene TRBJ1-2; tentatively, D is TRBD1 (6 bases). This CDR3 has 17 residues. The V end lost 3 bases, the J end lost 3 bases, and 20 bases lay between the germline ends. Per the germline V gene, CDR1 is MNHNS and CDR2 is SASEGT. CDR3 sequence (DNA): TGTGCCAGCAGTGACAACCGGGGGGGCGTGAGTTACTATGGCTACACCTTC. As protein: CASSDNRGGVSYYGYTF.

This clone was detected once. The CDR3 nucleotides are TGTGCCAGCAGCCCCGGAACAGATACGCAGTATTTT. It translates to CASSPGTDTQYF. The gene calls are TRBV12-3 or TRBV12-4 and TRBJ2-3; D unresolved. The CDR3 runs 12 residues. V was clipped by 6 bases and J by 3 bases, with 7 bases between them.

The chain combines TRBV11-2 with TRBJ2-7; D is unclear. Trimming removed 0 bases at V and 6 bases at J, with 6 bases between. CDR3 size: 12 residues. CDR1 is SGHAT, CDR2 FQNNGV, per germline. DNA for the CDR3: TGTGCCAGCAGCTTAGATCGAGGCGAGCAGTACTTC. Its translation: CASSLDRGEQYF.

This clone has a single count. V is TRBV7-9 and J is TRBJ2-7; D gene uncertain. The CDR3 is 14 amino acids. V was trimmed by 2 bases and J by 2 bases, leaving 10 bases between them. Germline loops: CDR1 SEHNR, CDR2 FQNEAQ (reference sequence). The DNA for the CDR3 is TGTGCCAGCAGCTTACCGGCCTTTCCCTACGAGCAGTACTTC. It yields the protein CASSLPAFPYEQYF.

The chain employs TRBV4-1 and TRBJ1-2; no reliable D call. CDR3 length: 14 amino acids. Germline CDR1 and CDR2: MGHRA and YSYEKL. Trimming stripped 2 bases from V and 2 bases from J, with 9 bases between. DNA of the CDR3: TGCGCCAGCAGCCAATACGACGTAAACTATGGCTACACCTTC. Translation: CASSQYDVNYGYTF.

The V call is TRBV4-1, the J call TRBJ1-3; the match to TRBD1 covers 7 bases. CDR1 and CDR2 from the germline V gene are MGHRA and YSYEKL. The CDR3 runs 17 residues. Trimming at V came to 1 base and at J to 7 bases, leaving 13 bases not matched to a gene. The CDR3 region has the DNA TGCGCCAGCAGCCAAGTTTCGGGACAGACCACCAGGAACACCATATATTTT. It codes for CASSQVSGQTTRNTIYF.

The genes are TRBV2 and TRBJ2-5; no firm D call. Germline CDR1 is SNHLY and CDR2 is FYNNEI. This CDR3 has 13 amino acids. V lost 5 bases, J lost 3 bases, and 10 bases lay in between. The CDR3 nucleotides read TGTGCCAGCAGTTTTGACGGAAAAGAGACCCAGTACTTC. Its translation is CASSFDGKETQYF.

V usage is TRBV6-4 and J usage is TRBJ2-2, with TRBD2 identical over 9 bases. From germline, CDR1 is MRHNA and CDR2 SNTAGT. There are 16 residues in the CDR3. V lost 6 bases and J lost 4; bases outside the gene matches: 9. CDR3 sequence (DNA): TGTGCCAGCAGCCCTCTTGCGGGGGGGCTCACCGGGGAGCTGTTTTTT. This translates into CASSPLAGGLTGELFF.

The rearrangement links TRBV3-1 (or the pseudogene TRBV3-2) to TRBJ2-3, with D maybe TRBD1 (6 bases). The CDR3 length is 14 residues. Trimming left V 3 bases short and J 4 bases short, with 11 bases between. Germline CDR1 and CDR2: LGHDT and YNNKEL (reference sequence). In nucleotides, the CDR3 is TGTGCCAGCAGCCATCGACAGGTTGCAGATACGCAGTATTTT. Its translation is CASSHRQVADTQYF.

The chain employs TRBV23-1 and TRBJ1-5; no clear D gene. TRBV23-1 is designated an ORF whose function remains uncertain. The CDR3 consists of 18 residues. The germline V and J ends were trimmed by 0 bases and 6 bases, with 21 bases remaining between them. The CDR3 protein is CASSQSSGTLRPSQPQHF. Here the CDR3 DNA reads TGCGCCAGCAGTCAATCGTCGGGCACCCTTAGGCCCAGTCAGCCCCAGCATTTT.

This chain links TRBV13 with TRBJ2-7; D unclear. CDR3 length: 13 residues. V dropped 1 base and J dropped 3 bases, with 7 bases sitting between them. Germline V gene lookup returns CDR1 PRHDT and CDR2 FYEKMQ (reference sequence). The DNA of the CDR3 is TGTGCCAGCAGCTTAGTCAGGAACTACGAGCAGTACTTC. Amino acid sequence: CASSLVRNYEQYF.

The chain has TRBV5-5 and TRBJ1-2, with 10 nucleotides matching TRBD1. The CDR3 is made up of 15 amino acids. Trimming removed 4 bases from V and 7 bases from J; junction bases left unmatched: 10. Germline V gene data show CDR1 as SGHKS and CDR2 as YYEKEE (reference sequence). The DNA for the CDR3 is TGTGCCAGCAGCGCAAAAACCGACAGGGGGCTTGGCTACACCTTC. Translating gives CASSAKTDRGLGYTF.

The genes are TRBV5-4 and TRBJ2-5, with 12 bases fitting TRBD2. Per the germline V gene, CDR1 is SGHNT and CDR2 is YYREEE (reference sequence). There are 14 residues in the CDR3. With V trimmed by 4 bases and J by 5 bases, 3 bases remained unmatched. The CDR3 spells CASSRLAGEETQYF. In nucleotides, the CDR3 is TGTGCCAGCAGCAGACTAGCGGGAGAGGAGACCCAGTACTTC.

The gene calls are TRBV29-1 and TRBJ2-2; possibly TRBD2 for D (5 bases). Trimming removed 4 bases at V and 6 bases at J, with 15 bases between. Germline V lookup: CDR1 SQVTM, CDR2 ANQGSEA. The CDR3 covers 14 residues. The CDR3 nucleotides read TGCAGCGTTGGGGCGGCGGGTCGGGCCGGGGAGCTGTTTTTT. Amino acids: CSVGAAGRAGELFF.

V is TRBV11-3 and J is TRBJ2-1, with TRBD2 matching 11 bases. Germline lookup yields CDR1 SGHNT and CDR2 YENEEA. V lost 1 base to trimming and J lost 10 bases; unmatched junction nucleotides: 3. The CDR3 covers 14 residues. This CDR3 reads CASSLVRTSGEQFF. CDR3 bases: TGTGCCAGCAGCTTAGTCAGGACTAGCGGGGAGCAGTTCTTC.

The rearrangement uses TRBV18 and TRBJ1-4; D possibly corresponds to TRBD1 (5 bases). The germline V and J ends were trimmed by 7 bases and 6 bases, with 12 bases remaining between them. The CDR3 loop spans 13 amino acids. Germline CDR1 and CDR2: KGHSH and LQKENI. The CDR3: CASCWGRDEKLFF. In DNA, the CDR3 is TGTGCCAGCTGTTGGGGACGGGATGAAAAACTGTTTTTT.

This chain connects TRBV11-1 to TRBJ1-4; D unresolved. Trimming shortened V by 6 bases and J by 0 bases, and 14 bases separated the two germline ends. The CDR3 runs to 16 residues. In germline, CDR1 is SGHAT, CDR2 FQDESV (reference sequence). CDR3 nucleotide sequence: TGTGCCAGCAGTTTACACAGCCGCGCAACTAATGAAAAACTGTTTTTT. It specifies CASSLHSRATNEKLFF.

This clone was recorded at least ten times. The chain couples TRBV24-1 to TRBJ1-5, with D possibly matching TRBD1 (5 bases). This CDR3 is built from 14 residues. V was cut by 5 bases and J by 7 bases, with 14 bases left in between. Germline CDR1 and CDR2: KGHDR and SFDVKD. CDR3 in amino acids: CATSAPGEVQPQHF. The CDR3 DNA follows: TGTGCCACCAGTGCCCCGGGGGAAGTACAGCCCCAGCATTTT.

The chain links TRBV20-1 to TRBJ1-2; TRBD1 might be the D (6 bases). In germline, CDR1 is DFQATT, CDR2 SNEGSKA (reference sequence). V gave up 3 bases and J gave up 8 bases, with 13 bases separating them. This CDR3 is 12 amino acids long. The CDR3 DNA follows: TGCAGTGCTAGTTTAGGGGGTGTGGGCTACACCTTC. This encodes CSASLGGVGYTF.

This chain connects TRBV7-9 to TRBJ2-4, with D tentatively TRBD1 or TRBD2 (5 bases each). The V gene's germline CDR1 is SEHNR and CDR2 FQNEAQ (reference sequence). The germline V and J ends were trimmed by 4 bases and 0 bases, with 7 bases remaining between them. The CDR3 spans 14 residues. Here the CDR3 reads CASSSGTAKNIQYF. The CDR3 DNA reads as TGTGCCAGCAGCTCCGGGACAGCCAAAAACATTCAGTACTTC.

The chain couples TRBV5-1 to TRBJ2-7; no definite D call. This CDR3 is 15 amino acids long. The V and J ends lost 0 bases and 2 bases respectively, with 12 bases between them. Germline assignment: CDR1 SGHRS and CDR2 YFSETQ. The CDR3 reads CASSLEDFATYEQYF. CDR3 bases: TGCGCCAGCAGCTTGGAAGACTTTGCGACCTACGAGCAGTACTTC.

V usage is TRBV6-4 and J usage is TRBJ1-1; no clear D gene. Germline V gives CDR1 MRHNA, CDR2 SNTAGT. The CDR3 is 14 amino acids. With 2 bases removed from V and 1 base from J, the gap between germline ends came to 8 bases. The CDR3 bases are TGTGCCAGCAGTGACGGCAATCGGAACACTGAAGCTTTCTTT. Its translation: CASSDGNRNTEAFF.

V is TRBV9 and J is TRBJ1-5, with D unresolved. Trimming took 2 bases from V and 4 from J, leaving 7 bases between them. The CDR3 sequence is 13 residues long. In germline, CDR1 is SGDLS, CDR2 YYNGEE. The CDR3 sequence: CASSVTPNQPQHF. For the CDR3, the DNA is TGTGCCAGCAGCGTGACACCAAATCAGCCCCAGCATTTT.

The chain uses TRBV28 and TRBJ2-7; 9 nucleotides agree with TRBD2. Per the germline V gene, CDR1 is MDHEN and CDR2 is SYDVKM. V shed 4 bases, J shed 2 bases, and the junction held 6 bases outside the gene matches. This CDR3 region has 15 residues. CDR3 bases: TGTGCCAGCAGTTATAGCGGGAGTGGTCCCTACGAGCAGTACTTC. Encoded protein: CASSYSGSGPYEQYF.

The chain combines TRBV30 with TRBJ1-4; D is ambiguous. V was cut by 3 bases and J by 5 bases, with 10 bases left in between. The CDR3 length is 13 residues. Germline CDR1 GTSNPN, CDR2 SVGIG (reference sequence). The DNA of the CDR3 is TGTGCCTGGAGCGGACGGAGGAATGAAAAACTGTTTTTT. Protein: CAWSGRRNEKLFF.

This chain uses TRBV28 with TRBJ1-5; 9 bases are a match to TRBD1. The CDR3 contains 17 residues. The trim removed 2 bases at V and 4 bases at J, leaving 9 bases unmatched. CDR1 and CDR2 from the germline V gene are MDHEN and SYDVKM. CDR3 nucleotides: TGTGCCAGCAGTTTAGGGGGGGGACAGGGAGGTAATCAGCCCCAGCATTTT. As protein: CASSLGGGQGGNQPQHF.

V and J are TRBV7-9 and TRBJ1-6; TRBD1 might be the D (5 bases). V lost 6 bases, J lost 9 bases, and 18 bases lay in between. Germline V lookup: CDR1 SEHNR, CDR2 FQNEAQ (reference sequence). The CDR3 spans 15 residues. The CDR3 coding sequence is TGTGCCAGCAGTCCCTCCGGACGGGGCTTTTCACCCCTCCACTTT. This encodes CASSPSGRGFSPLHF.

J is TRBJ2-1 and V is TRBV24-1; D perhaps matches TRBD2 (5 bases). The CDR3 runs to 15 residues. The ends were cut back, 5 bases at V and 1 base at J, with 11 bases in the middle. The V gene's germline CDR1 is KGHDR and CDR2 SFDVKD. CDR3 region: CATSATGGSYNEQFF. CDR3 nucleotide sequence: TGTGCCACCAGTGCTACTGGAGGATCCTACAATGAGCAGTTCTTC.